These 25 T cell receptor beta chains originate from one sample sequenced in a study of T cell responses to AZD1222 COVID-19 vaccine (dated by TCRdb to about 2021). The sample's time point label, in plain terms: about 28 days (+/-7) after the second vaccine dose. Library construction relied on the immunoSEQ multiplex PCR assay. TCRdb's version of the immuneACCESS table is confined to in-frame rearrangements and falls short of the full clone set. An unresolved V gene accounts for under half of the shortfall where checked; the remainder is of unknown origin. This sample gives some 200,000 clones in total; approximately 91% of them show up just once. Jointly, the top ten make up under 4% of the sample. Source: peripheral blood, taken 28 days after the second AZD1222 dose. The receptors derive from an adult who received the AZD1222 COVID-19 vaccine.

The J gene is TRBJ1-3, the V gene TRBV7-2; D unresolved. Germline V gene sequence: CDR1 SGHTA, CDR2 FQGNSA. V shed 5 bases and J shed 1 base, with 6 bases lying between them. This CDR3 is 13 amino acids long. The CDR3 reads CASSPTSGNTIYF. The CDR3 nucleotides read TGTGCCAGCAGCCCAACATCTGGAAACACCATATATTTT.

V and J are TRBV5-1 and TRBJ2-2; TRBD2 matches at 11 bases. The ends lost 4 bases at V and 4 bases at J; junction bases unmatched: 9. The CDR3 covers 17 residues. The V gene's germline CDR1 is SGHRS and CDR2 YFSETQ. The CDR3 DNA sequence: TGCGCCAGCAGCCAGATAGCGGGAGGGCCGGGCACCGGGGAGCTGTTTTTT. Translation gives CASSQIAGGPGTGELFF. The full variable domain, rest sourced from reference TRBV5-1 and TRBJ2-2, is KAGVTQTPRYLIKTRGQQVTLSCSPISGHRSVSWYQQTPGQGLQFLFEYFSETQRNKGNFPGRFSGRQFSNSRSEMNVSTLELGDSALYLCASSQIAGGPGTGELFFGEGSRLTVL.

The V gene is TRBV11-2, the J gene TRBJ1-1; D is unresolved. Trimming shortened V by 2 bases and J by 4 bases, and 11 bases separated the two germline ends. Germline CDR1 SGHAT, CDR2 FQNNGV. The CDR3 spans 14 residues. CDR3 sequence reads: CASSLRDLATEAFF. For the CDR3, the DNA is TGTGCCAGCAGCTTAAGAGACCTAGCCACTGAAGCTTTCTTT. Variable domain in full (rest from reference TRBV11-2 and TRBJ1-1): EAGVAQSPRYKIIEKRQSVAFWCNPISGHATLYWYQQILGQGPKLLIQFQNNGVVDDSQLPKDRFSAERLKGVDSTLKIQPAKLEDSAVYLCASSLRDLATEAFFGQGTRLTVV.

The rearrangement uses TRBV10-3 and TRBJ2-7, with D hard to call. The germline V gene encodes CDR1 ENHRY and CDR2 SYGVKD. Trimming pared 4 bases from V and 0 bases from J, leaving 1 base between. The CDR3 covers 11 residues. The DNA of the CDR3 is TGTGCCATCAGTGCCTCCTACGAGCAGTACTTC. Translation: CAISASYEQYF.

This clone came up a few times. The chain recombines TRBV19 with TRBJ1-6, with 7 bases aligning to TRBD1. J lost 10 bases, V lost 9 bases, and 15 bases had no gene match. The CDR3 contains 15 residues. Germline loops: CDR1 LNHDA, CDR2 SQIVND (reference sequence). The CDR3: CASQPRGQYNSPLHF. The DNA for the CDR3 is TGTGCCAGCCAACCTAGGGGACAGTACAACTCACCCCTCCACTTT.

The chain links TRBV6-1 to TRBJ1-5; no clear D gene. This CDR3 comprises 17 residues. Deletions cut 4 bases from V and 5 bases from J, with 21 bases between. The germline gives CDR1 MNHNS, CDR2 SASEGT. This chain's CDR3 is CASSVSALRELDQPQHF. In nucleotides, the CDR3 is TGTGCCAGCAGTGTATCGGCGTTGAGGGAACTAGATCAGCCCCAGCATTTT.

The rearrangement uses TRBV28 and TRBJ2-2; D may match TRBD1 or TRBD2 (5 bases each). The germline CDR1 and CDR2 sequences are MDHEN and SYDVKM. This CDR3 has 18 amino acids. V was pared by 3 bases and J by 4 bases, with 21 bases between. The CDR3 is CASSLTRGEGWGTGELFF. The CDR3 nucleotides are TGTGCCAGCAGTTTGACCCGGGGTGAGGGGTGGGGCACCGGGGAGCTGTTTTTT.

The V gene is TRBV5-8, the J gene TRBJ1-5; 10 bases are shared with TRBD1. Germline CDR1 and CDR2: SGHTS and YDEGEE. The CDR3 has 16 amino acids. The V gene end was trimmed by 5 bases and the J gene end by 2 bases; junction bases not matched to a gene: 7. CDR3 sequence: CASRPGQGLGNQPQHF. CDR3 sequence (DNA): TGTGCCAGCAGACCGGGACAGGGGTTGGGCAATCAGCCCCAGCATTTT. The whole variable domain, remainder taken from reference TRBV5-8 and TRBJ1-5, is EAGVTQSPTHLIKTRGQQATLRCSPISGHTSVYWYQQALGLGLQFLLWYDEGEERNRGNFPPRFSGRQFPNYSSELNVNALELEDSALYLCASRPGQGLGNQPQHFGDGTRLSIL.

The chain combines TRBV5-4 with TRBJ2-3, with TRBD2 identical over 8 bases. The CDR3 length is 16 residues. Germline CDR1 reads SGHNT; CDR2 reads YYREEE (reference sequence). J was trimmed by 0 bases and V by 5 bases; bases with no gene match: 8. The CDR3 DNA is TGTGCCAGCAGATACGGACTAGCTCCTAGCACAGATACGCAGTATTTT. Translated, it gives CASRYGLAPSTDTQYF. Full variable domain (outside the CDR3, taken from reference TRBV5-4 and TRBJ2-3): ETGVTQSPTHLIKTRGQQVTLRCSSQSGHNTVSWYQQALGQGPQFIFQYYREEENGRGNFPPRFSGLQFPNYSSELNVNALELDDSALYLCASRYGLAPSTDTQYFGPGTRLTVL.

The chain couples TRBV11-2 to TRBJ2-7, with 10 nucleotides matching TRBD2. The germline V gene has CDR1 SGHAT and CDR2 FQNNGV. The CDR3 loop spans 15 amino acids. Losses at the gene ends were 2 bases for V and 2 bases for J; bases not matched to a gene: 3. CDR3: CASSLSTSGAYEQYF. CDR3 nucleotide sequence: TGTGCCAGCAGCTTATCAACTAGCGGGGCCTACGAGCAGTACTTC.

The J gene is TRBJ1-5, the V gene TRBV2; D gene uncertain. The CDR3 is 15 residues long. Trimming stripped 3 bases from V and 1 base from J, with 10 bases between. Per germline, CDR1 SNHLY and CDR2 FYNNEI. The CDR3 DNA sequence: TGTGCCAGCAGTGAGGTTTTGGGGAGCAATCAGCCCCAGCATTTT. As protein: CASSEVLGSNQPQHF.

V usage is TRBV10-3 and J usage is TRBJ2-1; 7 positions match TRBD2. With V trimmed by 9 bases and J by 3 bases, 17 bases remained unmatched. Germline lookup yields CDR1 ENHRY and CDR2 SYGVKD. The CDR3 has 17 amino acids. In nucleotides, the CDR3 is TGTGCCATATCCGGCGGGTCCGGGAGGTTTCTCTACAATGAGCAGTTCTTC. Translating gives CAISGGSGRFLYNEQFF.

The gene calls are TRBV6-5 and TRBJ1-4; D call uncertain. This CDR3 has 15 residues. V gave up 6 bases and J gave up 0 bases, with 11 bases separating them. CDR1 and CDR2 (germline): MNHEY, SVGAGI. CDR3 DNA sequence: TGTGCCAGCAGCCCATCAGTGGCAACTAATGAAAAACTGTTTTTT. This codes for CASSPSVATNEKLFF.

This chain joins TRBV20-1 and TRBJ2-7; D is unresolved. Germline V gene lookup returns CDR1 DFQATT and CDR2 SNEGSKA (reference sequence). The V end lost 1 base, the J end lost 3 bases, and 1 base lay between the germline ends. The CDR3 runs 10 residues. CDR3 protein: CSARGYEQYF. The CDR3 DNA sequence: TGCAGTGCTAGAGGCTACGAGCAGTACTTC.

V is TRBV7-9 and J is TRBJ1-2, with D possibly matching TRBD1 (6 bases). The CDR3 is 17 residues long. Per the germline V gene, CDR1 is SEHNR and CDR2 is FQNEAQ (reference sequence). V lost 5 bases to trimming and J lost 1 base, with 20 bases between them. CDR3 in DNA: TGTGCCAGCAGCCAAGCCCCATCAGGACAGAGTAACTATGGCTACACCTTC. Translation: CASSQAPSGQSNYGYTF.

The chain recombines TRBV19 with TRBJ1-5; no clear D gene. CDR1 is LNHDA, CDR2 SQIVND, per germline (reference sequence). The CDR3 totals 15 residues. V was clipped by 3 bases and J by 5 bases, with 14 bases between them. This chain's CDR3 is CASSMGGPRDQPQHF. In DNA form, the CDR3 reads TGTGCCAGTAGTATGGGAGGGCCACGGGATCAGCCCCAGCATTTT.

J is TRBJ2-2 and V is TRBV28; D possibly uses TRBD1 or TRBD2 (5 bases each). CDR1 and CDR2 from the germline V gene are MDHEN and SYDVKM. The length of the CDR3 is 13 residues. V lost 7 bases, J lost 6 bases, and 12 bases lay in between. CDR3 sequence (DNA): TGTGCCAGCACCGGGACGTACGCCGGGGAGCTGTTTTTT. This translates into CASTGTYAGELFF.

The CDR3 DNA sequence: TGTGCCAGCAGCCTACACCCCCTAAACTATGGCTACACCTTC. Translating it yields CASSLHPLNYGYTF. The chain links TRBV3-1 (or the pseudogene TRBV3-2) to TRBJ1-2; D gene unclear. Germline V CDR1 and CDR2: LGHDT, YNNKEL (reference sequence). This CDR3 has 14 amino acids. V was shortened by 4 bases and J by 2 bases, with 11 bases between the two germline ends.

This chain links TRBV5-1 with TRBJ2-1; D remains unclear. Germline V lookup: CDR1 SGHRS, CDR2 YFSETQ. The CDR3 is 13 residues long. Trimming took 4 bases from V and 9 from J, leaving 14 bases between them. As DNA, the CDR3 is TGCGCCAGCAGCGCCGTTGTACCCCCTGAGCAGTTCTTC. Translating it yields CASSAVVPPEQFF.

This chain connects TRBV20-1 to TRBJ1-5, with D perhaps matching TRBD1 (5 bases). The CDR3 extends over 14 amino acids. CDR1 and CDR2 from the germline V gene are DFQATT and SNEGSKA (reference sequence). V was trimmed by 3 bases and J by 5 bases, leaving 14 bases between them. The CDR3 region is CSASPPGPYQPQHF. The CDR3 bases are TGCAGTGCTAGTCCGCCAGGGCCATATCAGCCCCAGCATTTT.

This chain joins TRBV28 and TRBJ2-7; D is tentatively TRBD1 or TRBD2 (5 bases each). The CDR3 spans 15 residues. Per germline, CDR1 MDHEN and CDR2 SYDVKM. V lost 6 bases and J lost 4, with 19 bases in between. Written as DNA, the CDR3 is TGTGCCAGCAGCAAAGGGACCGCTCAAAGGTACGAGCAGTACTTC. Protein product: CASSKGTAQRYEQYF. The entire variable domain, with the rest obtained from reference TRBV28 and TRBJ2-7, is as follows: DVKVTQSSRYLVKRTGEKVFLECVQDMDHENMFWYRQDPGLGLRLIYFSYDVKMKEKGDIPEGYSVSREKKERFSLILESASTNQTSMYLCASSKGTAQRYEQYFGPGTRLTVT.

The chain couples TRBV30 to TRBJ1-6; tentative D call: TRBD1 (6 bases). The CDR3 has 15 residues. Germline V gene data show CDR1 as GTSNPN and CDR2 as SVGIG (reference sequence). V lost 3 bases and J lost 6, with 15 bases in between. The CDR3 DNA is TGTGCCTGGAGCCCACAGGGAAACTTTAATTCACCCCTCCACTTT. Translating gives CAWSPQGNFNSPLHF.

The V gene is TRBV14, the J gene TRBJ1-2, with 9 bases aligning to TRBD1. After removal of 2 bases from V and 7 bases from J, the junction contained 11 bases not matched to a gene. There are 16 residues in the CDR3. Germline CDR1 reads SGHDN; CDR2 reads FVKESK. CDR3 in amino acids: CASSQWTGASFGGYTF. In nucleotides, the CDR3 is TGTGCCAGCAGCCAATGGACAGGGGCGTCATTTGGTGGCTACACCTTC.

This clone appeared a single time. The chain uses TRBV29-1 and TRBJ1-1; D unresolved. Germline V gene data show CDR1 as SQVTM and CDR2 as ANQGSEA. The CDR3 has 15 amino acids. V lost 3 bases and J 0 bases, leaving 14 bases between the germline ends. CDR3 in DNA: TGCAGCGTTGATCCGAGACGGTCAATGAACACTGAAGCTTTCTTT. It translates to CSVDPRRSMNTEAFF.

The chain carries TRBV10-3 and TRBJ1-1, with 8 bases aligning to TRBD1. This CDR3 has 14 amino acids. Germline V gene data show CDR1 as ENHRY and CDR2 as SYGVKD. With 7 bases clipped from V and 1 base from J, the junction kept 5 bases outside the gene matches. The CDR3 is CAITTGGKNTEAFF. CDR3 nucleotide sequence: TGTGCCATCACTACAGGGGGGAAGAACACTGAAGCTTTCTTT.